A selection of T cell receptor beta chains follows, all from one sample in a study of blood T cell repertoires in COVID-19. Profiling relied on immunoSEQ multiplex PCR, and the TCRdb table lists in-frame clones only, not all of them. The sample has some 180,000 clones, 88% seen once. The sequencing sample was made of peripheral blood. These TCRs come from a middle-aged man with COVID-19, enrolled during active disease. CDR3s include the opening cysteine and the closing phenylalanine or tryptophan. Each record gives: CDR3 length, V gene, J gene, CDR3 protein.

>15|TRBV28|TRBJ1-5
CASSRTGRLVQPQHF
>13|TRBV6-5|TRBJ1-2
CASTQQGGYGYTF
>13|TRBV5-4|TRBJ1-1
CASSLAGYTEAFF
>13|TRBV10-3|TRBJ1-2
CAISESTEYGYTF
>14|TRBV19|TRBJ1-1
CASTHRGPNTEAFF
>11|TRBV29-1|TRBJ2-3
CSAAIVDTQYF
>13|TRBV6-5|TRBJ2-7
CASKSGPRYEQYF
>15|TRBV13|TRBJ2-7
CASRFVTGLTYEQYF
>12|TRBV5-4|TRBJ2-7
CASSLDRYEQYF
>15|TRBV6-4|TRBJ2-3
CASSDLAGGRDTQYF